Listed below are T cell receptor beta chains from one sample, sequenced in a study of radiotherapy plus CTLA-4 blockade in lung cancer. Generated by immunoSEQ multiplex PCR, the TCRdb table keeps only in-frame clones and is missing some. The sample includes some 66,000 clones, around 86% of them seen just once. The input for sequencing was peripheral blood, taken from a patient treated with radiotherapy plus ipilimumab. These receptors were collected from a human donor with non-small cell lung cancer who had a partial response to radiotherapy plus ipilimumab. Both conserved end residues are part of each CDR3. The D gene is left open where the match is weak. A row's size may be missing; if present it is once, few, many or a size class.

size	J	D	V	CDR3	DNA
.	TRBJ2-1	TRBD2	TRBV4-2	CASSQEKAGGWNEQFF	TGTGCCAGCAGCCAAGAAAAAGCGGGAGGTTGGAATGAGCAGTTCTTC
once	TRBJ1-2	TRBD1	TRBV2	CASNAGGAYGYTF	TGTGCCAGCAATGCAGGGGGCGCGTATGGCTACACCTTC
few	TRBJ2-3	TRBD1	TRBV5-1	CASSPGRGRGTDTQYF	TGCGCCAGCAGCCCCGGTAGGGGGCGCGGCACAGATACGCAGTATTTT
.	TRBJ2-7	TRBD1	TRBV5-4	CASSVDRAIDEQYF	TGTGCCAGCAGCGTGGACAGGGCTATCGACGAGCAGTACTTC
.	TRBJ1-2	.	TRBV19	CASHIEGRGELKGYTF	TGTGCCAGTCACATCGAGGGCAGGGGAGAGCTAAAGGGCTACACCTTC
.	TRBJ2-1	TRBD2	TRBV7-3	CASSNSGGKRELFF	TGTGCCAGCAGCAATTCCGGGGGGAAGCGGGAGTTGTTCTTC
.	TRBJ2-1	.	TRBV10-3	CASAVGTYNEQFF	TGTGCCAGCGCGGTAGGGACTTACAATGAGCAGTTCTTC
few	TRBJ2-1	TRBD2	TRBV6-5	CASSYSAGGSYNEQFF	TGTGCCAGCAGTTACTCTGCGGGAGGCTCCTACAATGAGCAGTTCTTC
few	TRBJ2-1	.	TRBV30	CAWTRGTYNEQFF	TGTGCCTGGACCAGAGGGACCTACAATGAGCAGTTCTTC
.	TRBJ2-3	TRBD2	TRBV2	CASSAPTSGALDTQYF	TGTGCCAGCAGTGCCCCGACTAGCGGGGCCCTTGATACGCAGTATTTT
.	TRBJ2-7	.	TRBV6-1	CASSDRPAGHRF	TGTGCCAGCAGTGATCGGCCGGCAGGCCATCGCTTC
.	TRBJ2-4	.	TRBV19	CASSARPRTLAKNIQYF	TGTGCCAGTAGTGCCCGCCCGCGGACTCTAGCCAAAAACATTCAGTACTTC
.	TRBJ1-1	TRBD1	TRBV27	CASSSRQGRGMIEAFF	TGTGCCAGCAGTTCGCGACAGGGAAGGGGTATGATTGAAGCTTTCTTT
.	TRBJ2-3	.	TRBV27	CASSIPWTVCTDTQYF	TGTGCCAGCAGTATCCCTTGGACAGTCTGCACAGATACGCAGTATTTT
.	TRBJ2-3	.	TRBV29-1	CSVVGQETDTQYF	TGCAGCGTTGTGGGCCAAGAGACAGATACGCAGTATTTT
.	TRBJ1-5	.	TRBV6-1	CASSATGHQPQHF	TGTGCCAGCAGTGCAACAGGGCACCAGCCCCAGCATTTT